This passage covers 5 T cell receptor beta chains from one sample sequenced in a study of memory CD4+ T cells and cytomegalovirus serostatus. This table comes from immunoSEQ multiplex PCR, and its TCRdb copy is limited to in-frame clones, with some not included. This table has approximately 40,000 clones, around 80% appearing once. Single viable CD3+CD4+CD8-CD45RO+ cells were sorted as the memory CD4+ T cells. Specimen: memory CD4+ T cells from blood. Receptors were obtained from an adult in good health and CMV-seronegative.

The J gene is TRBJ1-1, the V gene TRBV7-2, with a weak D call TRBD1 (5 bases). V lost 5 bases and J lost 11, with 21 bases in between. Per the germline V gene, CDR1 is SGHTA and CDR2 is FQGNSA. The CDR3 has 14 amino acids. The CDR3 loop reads CASSTDPGPVGAFF. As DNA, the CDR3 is TGTGCCAGCAGCACCGACCCGGGACCTGTGGGGGCTTTCTTT.

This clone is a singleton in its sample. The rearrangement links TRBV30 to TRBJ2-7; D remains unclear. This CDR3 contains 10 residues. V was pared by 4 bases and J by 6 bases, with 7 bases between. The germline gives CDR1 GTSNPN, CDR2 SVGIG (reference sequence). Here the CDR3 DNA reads TGTGCCTGGATGGCGGCCGAGCAGTACTTC. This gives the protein CAWMAAEQYF.

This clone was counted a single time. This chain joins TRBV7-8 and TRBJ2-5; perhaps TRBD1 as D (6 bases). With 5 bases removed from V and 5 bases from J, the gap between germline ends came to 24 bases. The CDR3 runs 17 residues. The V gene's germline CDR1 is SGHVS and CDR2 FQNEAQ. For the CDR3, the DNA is TGTGCCAGCAGCCGACGATTTAACAGGGACCTACGTGAGACCCAGTACTTC. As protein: CASSRRFNRDLRETQYF.

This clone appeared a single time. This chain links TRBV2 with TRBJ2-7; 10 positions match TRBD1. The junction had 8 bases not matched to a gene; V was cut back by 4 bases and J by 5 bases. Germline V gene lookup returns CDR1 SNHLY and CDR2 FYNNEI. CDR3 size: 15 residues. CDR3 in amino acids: CASSGDRGYVDEQYF. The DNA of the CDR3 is TGTGCCAGCAGTGGGGACAGGGGTTATGTAGACGAGCAGTACTTC. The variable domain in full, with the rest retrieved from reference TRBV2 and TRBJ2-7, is EPEVTQTPSHQVTQMGQEVILRCVPISNHLYFYWYRQILGQKVEFLVSFYNNEISEKSEIFDDQFSVERPDGSNFTLKIRSTKLEDSAMYFCASSGDRGYVDEQYFGPGTRLTVT.

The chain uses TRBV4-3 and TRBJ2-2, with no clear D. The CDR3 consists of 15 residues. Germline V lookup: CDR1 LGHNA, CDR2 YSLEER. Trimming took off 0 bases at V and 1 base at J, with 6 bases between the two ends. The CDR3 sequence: CASSQDSGNTGELFF. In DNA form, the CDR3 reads TGCGCCAGCAGCCAAGATTCCGGGAACACCGGGGAGCTGTTTTTT.